The clone carrying this TCR beta chain was found a few times. The target antigen is unknown. The data are from a study of regulatory T cells in long-lasting Graves disease. Study-wide points: Persistent disease exhibited a predilection for TRBV28, TRBJ1-2 and TRBJ2-5. New patients shared fewer public clonotypes (around 970) than persistent patients did (2,741).

CDR1 DFQATT and CDR2 SNEGSKA come from the germline V gene (reference sequence). The CDR3 runs to 14 residues. Trimming removed 5 bases from V and 4 bases from J; junction bases left unmatched: 3. Arm-PCR of CDR3 regions and iRepertoire HTBI primers were the basis on which TCR beta libraries were built. TCRdb fed the multiplex PCR reads into MiXCR, producing one record per CDR3 protein. The sample contains hundreds of thousands of distinct CDR3 sequences, less than 25% of which appear only once. Time point indicated: persistent/refractory GD, antithyroid drugs over 5 years with positive TRAb. Generation of the TCR library employed RNA extracted from PBMCs. Criteria from the American Thyroid Association guidelines were applied to diagnose Graves' disease. An endocrinology unit in Xi'an, China, supplied the patients.

The receptor was derived from a female donor with Graves disease. Sequences were derived from peripheral blood mononuclear cells (PBMCs), sampled when the disease was refractory, from a patient treated with antithyroid drugs. The chain couples TRBV20-1 to TRBJ2-7, with 15 nucleotides matching TRBD2. The chain's CDR3 is CSASGTSGRYEQYF. DNA of the CDR3: TGCAGTGCTTCCGGGACTAGCGGGAGGTACGAGCAGTACTTC.